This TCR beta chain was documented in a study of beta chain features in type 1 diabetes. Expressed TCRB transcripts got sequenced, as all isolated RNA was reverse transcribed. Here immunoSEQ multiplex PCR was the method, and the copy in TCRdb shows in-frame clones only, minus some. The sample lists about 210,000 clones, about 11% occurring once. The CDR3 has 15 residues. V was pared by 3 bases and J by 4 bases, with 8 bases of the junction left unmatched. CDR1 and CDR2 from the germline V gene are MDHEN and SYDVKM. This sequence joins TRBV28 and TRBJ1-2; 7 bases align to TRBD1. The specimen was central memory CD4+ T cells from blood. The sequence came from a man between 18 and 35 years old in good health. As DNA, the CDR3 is TGTGCCAGCAGTTTGGAAGGGGGCGCCAGCTATGGCTACACCTTC. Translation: CASSLEGGASYGYTF.